This TCR beta chain was identified during a study of CXCR3-negative and CXCR3-positive naive CD8 T cells. Overall study: Per library, roughly 1.4 +/- 0.3 million reads; 140 million or so TRB reads overall.

Study findings and constraints: Memory CD8+ cells showed much lower diversity, while both naive subsets displayed comparably high diversity. More hydrophobic TRB CDR3s occurred in CXCR3-positive than in CXCR3-negative naive cells. CXCR3-negative and CXCR3-positive naive cells shared comparable TRBV-TRBJ usage, but memory cells did not.

The CDR3 covers 17 residues. Germline assignment: CDR1 SGHVS and CDR2 FQNEAQ. Carrying UMI labels, the TRB cDNA libraries were prepared through 5' RACE. TCRdb reprocessed the 5' RACE reads; each CDR3 protein has one entry and no DNA is given. The listing contains 150,000 to 170,000 distinct CDR3 sequences. Note on this clonotype: Its target is unknown.

Sequencing was performed on naive CXCR3+ CD8+ T cells from blood. As to subset: CD45RO-CCR7+CD27+CD95- naive CD8+ T cells expressing CXCR3 (TNR3+). The V and J genes are TRBV7-8 and TRBJ1-5; TCRdb's D call, TRBD1, is unchecked because there is no DNA. This TCR was recovered from a human donor in good health. Some clones in this sample may be carry-over from other donors' samples. CDR3 protein: CASSRSSDRVGNQPQHF.